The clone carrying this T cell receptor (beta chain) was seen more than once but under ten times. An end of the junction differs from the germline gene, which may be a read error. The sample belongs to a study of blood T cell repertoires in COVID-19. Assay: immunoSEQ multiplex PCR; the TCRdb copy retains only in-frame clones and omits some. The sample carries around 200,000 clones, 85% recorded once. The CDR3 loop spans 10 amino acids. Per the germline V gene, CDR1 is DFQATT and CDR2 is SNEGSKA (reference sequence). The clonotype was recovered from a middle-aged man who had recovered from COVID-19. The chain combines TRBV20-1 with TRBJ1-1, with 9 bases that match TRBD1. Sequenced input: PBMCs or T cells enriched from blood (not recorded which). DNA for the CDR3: TGCAGTGCTACAGGACAGGGGAGTATCTTT. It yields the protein CSATGQGSIF.